One and the same sample provided the 27 T cell receptor beta chains below, sequenced in a study of STAT3 mutations in large granular lymphocyte leukemia. The study, taken as a whole, reports: Every T-LGLL patient had at least one immunodominant TCRbeta clonotype.

This table comes from immunoSEQ multiplex PCR, and its TCRdb copy is limited to in-frame clones, with some not included. Among a few thousand clones listed, 20% to 25% were seen once. These TCRs' antigens remain unknown. Sequencing input: peripheral blood mononuclear cells. The receptors shown here come from a man aged 55 to 69 with T-cell large granular lymphocyte leukemia. Some clones in this sample may be carry-over from other donors' samples.

The sample holds a few counts of this clone. The V gene is TRBV6-6, the J gene TRBJ1-1, with D uncertain. The CDR3 is made up of 12 amino acids. In germline, CDR1 is MNHNY, CDR2 SVGAGI (reference sequence). V was shortened by 0 bases and J by 5 bases, with 4 bases between the two germline ends. Written as DNA, the CDR3 is TGTGCCAGCAGTTACTCGTTGACTGAAGCTTTCTTT. Residues: CASSYSLTEAFF.

V and J are TRBV7-2 and TRBJ1-4; D is unresolved. V was cut by 4 bases and J by 4 bases, with 13 bases left in between. Germline CDR1 and CDR2: SGHTA and FQGNSA. The CDR3 length is 15 residues. Here the CDR3 reads CASSSANRVNEKLFF. As DNA, the CDR3 is TGTGCCAGCAGCTCCGCCAACAGAGTTAATGAAAAACTGTTTTTT.

The V call is TRBV4-1, the J call TRBJ1-1; no clear D. This CDR3 is built from 13 residues. The V gene lost 1 base and the J gene lost 4 bases, with 7 bases spanning the gap. CDR1 MGHRA and CDR2 YSYEKL come from the germline V gene. CDR3 DNA: TGCGCCAGCAGCCAAGGGGTCACCACTGAAGCTTTCTTT. Translation gives CASSQGVTTEAFF.

The CDR3 DNA follows: TGTGCCAGCAGCCTGGGACAGGGCTACGAGCAGTACTTC. This codes for CASSLGQGYEQYF. This chain connects TRBV28 to TRBJ2-7; 9 bases are shared with TRBD1. CDR3 length: 13 residues. Germline CDR1 MDHEN, CDR2 SYDVKM. V lost 6 bases to trimming and J lost 3 bases; unmatched junction nucleotides: 3.

The V gene is TRBV9, the J gene TRBJ1-3; D ambiguous. In germline, CDR1 is SGDLS, CDR2 YYNGEE. The CDR3 extends over 14 amino acids. V lost 0 bases and J lost 3, with 7 bases in between. CDR3 sequence: CASSVVRDGNTIYF. CDR3 coding DNA: TGTGCCAGCAGCGTAGTGAGGGATGGAAACACCATATATTTT.

The chain recombines TRBV5-1 with TRBJ1-2, with D perhaps matching TRBD1 (5 bases). Trimming cost V 3 bases and J 7 bases, with 22 bases left between them. Germline V lookup: CDR1 SGHRS, CDR2 YFSETQ. This CDR3 spans 16 amino acids. As DNA, the CDR3 is TGCGCCAGCAGCTCTTCCTCAACGGCTACGGGGACTGGCTACACCTTC. This codes for CASSSSSTATGTGYTF.

This sequence joins TRBV14 and TRBJ1-1, with D perhaps TRBD1 (5 bases). The CDR3 consists of 13 residues. V was shortened by 2 bases and J by 4 bases, with 8 bases between the two germline ends. Germline V gene sequence: CDR1 SGHDN, CDR2 FVKESK. CDR3 amino acids: CASSQIRGTEAFF. DNA of the CDR3: TGTGCCAGCAGCCAAATAAGGGGCACTGAAGCTTTCTTT.

This clone occurred a few times. This rearrangement joins TRBV5-1 to TRBJ1-3; D may be TRBD1 (5 bases). This CDR3 spans 13 amino acids. The germline CDR1 and CDR2 sequences are SGHRS and YFSETQ. Trimming removed 5 bases from V and 4 bases from J, with 10 bases in between. The CDR3 DNA is TGCGCCAGCAGTCAGGGATCAGGAAACACCATATATTTT. This encodes CASSQGSGNTIYF.

The chain employs TRBV29-1 and TRBJ2-3, with D perhaps TRBD1 (6 bases). The CDR3 totals 13 residues. The V and J ends lost 4 bases and 2 bases respectively, with 10 bases between them. Looked up from germline, CDR1 is SQVTM and CDR2 is ANQGSEA. The CDR3 reads CSVGGQYTDTQYF. CDR3 coding DNA: TGCAGCGTTGGTGGACAGTACACAGATACGCAGTATTTT.

The chain combines TRBV10-3 with TRBJ1-5; TRBD1 is a possible D gene (5 bases). V was trimmed by 6 bases and J by 5 bases, leaving 8 bases between them. CDR1 and CDR2 (germline): ENHRY, SYGVKD. The CDR3 totals 12 residues. The CDR3 reads CAISGGDQPQHF. CDR3 DNA sequence: TGTGCCATCAGCGGGGGAGATCAGCCCCAGCATTTT.

This clone was seen a handful of times. The rearrangement links TRBV5-4 to TRBJ2-5, with 7 positions matching TRBD1. The CDR3 has 16 amino acids. With V trimmed by 3 bases and J by 7 bases, 15 bases remained unmatched. CDR1 is SGHNT and CDR2 is YYREEE in the germline V gene (reference sequence). The CDR3 reads CASSWTQGVSSRTQYF. The CDR3 DNA reads TGTGCCAGCAGCTGGACCCAGGGGGTCTCAAGTCGGACCCAGTACTTC.

A few counts support this clone. V gene TRBV19 combines with J gene TRBJ1-1, with no clear D. This CDR3 has 11 residues. The germline gives CDR1 LNHDA, CDR2 SQIVND (reference sequence). Trimming took off 6 bases at V and 7 bases at J, with 9 bases between the two ends. CDR3 amino acids: CASSTQSEAFF. CDR3 in DNA: TGTGCCAGTAGCACACAGAGTGAAGCTTTCTTT.

This clone turned up a few times. The CDR3 nucleotides read TGTGCCAGCAGCGTAGCTTTGAGAGGGACCCAGTACTTC. It translates to CASSVALRGTQYF. The chain has TRBV9 and TRBJ2-5; D not resolved. From germline, CDR1 is SGDLS and CDR2 YYNGEE. V was pared by 0 bases and J by 7 bases, with 10 bases between. The CDR3 runs 13 residues.

This clone was counted only a few times. The rearrangement uses TRBV5-4 and TRBJ2-5, with 8 bases lining up with TRBD1. The CDR3 length is 15 residues. Germline CDR1 is SGHNT and CDR2 is YYREEE (reference sequence). Trimming removed 4 bases from V and 4 bases from J; junction bases left unmatched: 9. The CDR3 DNA follows: TGTGCCAGCAGCCCCGGACAGGGTGCCCCAGAGACCCAGTACTTC. It is translated as CASSPGQGAPETQYF.

V and J are TRBV18 and TRBJ2-4, with D possibly being TRBD1 or TRBD2 (5 bases each). Germline lookup yields CDR1 KGHSH and CDR2 LQKENI. This CDR3 spans 12 amino acids. V lost 3 bases and J 8 bases, leaving 8 bases between the germline ends. CDR3 residues: CASSPQGDIQYF. CDR3 DNA sequence: TGTGCCAGCTCACCCCAGGGAGACATTCAGTACTTC. Looking up the rest from reference TRBV18 and TRBJ2-4 gives the full variable domain: NAGVMQNPRHLVRRRGQEARLRCSPMKGHSHVYWYRQLPEEGLKFMVYLQKENIIDESGMPKERFSAEFPKEGPSILRIQQVVRGDSAAYFCASSPQGDIQYFGAGTRLSVL.

This rearrangement joins TRBV30 to TRBJ2-6, with 9 positions matching TRBD1. The V and J ends lost 3 bases and 1 base, in that order; junction bases with no gene match: 7. The CDR3 length is 17 residues. CDR1 and CDR2 from the germline V gene are GTSNPN and SVGIG (reference sequence). The DNA of the CDR3 is TGTGCCTGGAGCTCTAGGACAGGGGCTTCTGGGGCCAACGTCCTGACTTTC. This translates into CAWSSRTGASGANVLTF.

Note on this clone: The junction departs from the called germline gene at one end, perhaps through a read error. The rearrangement joins TRBV4-1 to TRBJ1-2, with unresolved D. The CDR3 is 14 amino acids. Germline V gene sequence: CDR1 MGHRA, CDR2 YSYEKL. CDR3 in DNA: TGCGCCAGCAGCCAAGATACGACCGGGTATGCCTACACCTTC. Translating it yields CASSQDTTGYAYTF.

The rearrangement uses TRBV5-1 and TRBJ1-4; D gene unclear. The CDR3 has 11 residues. V was pared by 7 bases and J by 10 bases, with 11 bases between. CDR1 and CDR2 (germline): SGHRS, YFSETQ. The CDR3: CASHSGGKLFF. The CDR3 DNA is TGCGCCAGCCATTCGGGTGGAAAACTGTTTTTT.

The gene calls are TRBV23-1 and TRBJ1-2; D call uncertain. TRBV23-1 is assigned to the ORF class and has an uncertain function. The CDR3 runs to 9 residues. V lost 11 bases, J lost 8 bases, and 9 bases lay in between. DNA of the CDR3: TGCGCCGGGGTGAAAGGCTACACCTTC. As protein: CAGVKGYTF.

This clone is labeled as medium-sized. The chain joins TRBV11-3 to TRBJ2-4, with D tentatively TRBD1 (6 bases). This CDR3 has 13 residues. The germline V and J ends were trimmed by 5 bases and 7 bases, with 12 bases remaining between them. CDR1 is SGHNT, CDR2 YENEEA, per germline. CDR3 DNA: TGTGCCAGCAGCCCCGAGGGGGATAACATTCAGTACTTC. As protein: CASSPEGDNIQYF.

The chain joins TRBV7-2 to TRBJ2-5; no clear D. V was shortened by 5 bases and J by 2 bases, with 9 bases between the two germline ends. The CDR3 totals 13 residues. CDR1 is SGHTA, CDR2 FQGNSA, per germline. CDR3 amino acids: CASSLWQQETQYF. The CDR3 DNA follows: TGTGCCAGCAGCCTCTGGCAGCAAGAGACCCAGTACTTC.

This chain connects TRBV6-5 to TRBJ1-5; perhaps TRBD1 as D (5 bases). The CDR3 extends over 13 amino acids. V lost 4 bases, J lost 3 bases, and 7 bases lay in between. The germline CDR1 and CDR2 sequences are MNHEY and SVGAGI. The CDR3 bases are TGTGCCAGCAGTTTGGACACCAATCAGCCCCAGCATTTT. Its translation is CASSLDTNQPQHF.

This clone was seen only a few times. The chain has TRBV30 and TRBJ2-3, with 10 bases identical to TRBD2. Germline values: CDR1 GTSNPN, CDR2 SVGIG (reference sequence). Trimming took 5 bases from V and 5 from J; bases not matched to a gene: 7. The CDR3 has 14 residues. For the CDR3, the DNA is TGTGCCTGGGCTCAGCGGGGGGGCCGAGATACGCAGTATTTT. As protein: CAWAQRGGRDTQYF.

This chain joins TRBV18 and TRBJ1-2; the D is unclear. There are 14 residues in the CDR3. With 1 base removed from V and 5 bases from J, the gap between germline ends came to 11 bases. The germline V gene has CDR1 KGHSH and CDR2 LQKENI. Written as DNA, the CDR3 is TGTGCCAGCTCACCACAGGCAGGAATATATGGCTACACCTTC. Residues: CASSPQAGIYGYTF.

CDR3 DNA sequence: TGTGCCAGCTCACCGACCCGGGGCGTATTCACTGAAGCTTTCTTT. As protein: CASSPTRGVFTEAFF. This chain links TRBV18 with TRBJ1-1, with a weak D call TRBD1 (5 bases). The CDR3 is 15 residues long. Trimming cost V 3 bases and J 4 bases, with 15 bases left between them. Germline V CDR1 and CDR2: KGHSH, LQKENI.

The V and J genes are TRBV7-2 and TRBJ2-3, with TRBD2 matching over 8 bases. CDR1 SGHTA and CDR2 FQGNSA come from the germline V gene. Unmatched junction bases numbered 4, after V lost 3 bases and J lost 2 bases. This CDR3 is built from 15 residues. The CDR3 loop is CASSFALADTDTQYF. CDR3 bases: TGTGCCAGCAGCTTTGCACTAGCGGACACAGATACGCAGTATTTT.

The CDR3 loop is CASSAGTGRGEQYF. CDR3 DNA: TGCGCCAGCAGCGCCGGGACAGGGCGCGGCGAGCAGTACTTC. This chain connects TRBV5-1 to TRBJ2-7, with 9 bases identical to TRBD1. After removal of 4 bases from V and 6 bases from J, the junction contained 8 bases not matched to a gene. From germline, CDR1 is SGHRS and CDR2 YFSETQ. This CDR3 is built from 14 residues. Supplemented by reference TRBV5-1 and TRBJ2-7, the full variable domain reads KAGVTQTPRYLIKTRGQQVTLSCSPISGHRSVSWYQQTPGQGLQFLFEYFSETQRNKGNFPGRFSGRQFSNSRSEMNVSTLELGDSALYLCASSAGTGRGEQYFGPGTRLTVT.